One sample yielded the 4 T cell receptor beta chains listed below, sequenced in a study of blood T cell repertoires in COVID-19. Profiled with immunoSEQ multiplex PCR; TCRdb holds only in-frame clones, not every one. This sample has about 270,000 clones; under 90% occur once, and the top ten carry 8.6%. Sequencing was carried out using peripheral blood. These receptors all come from a human donor in a cohort sampled during active COVID-19.

The chain has TRBV29-1 and TRBJ2-5, with TRBD2 identical over 10 bases. The germline gives CDR1 SQVTM, CDR2 ANQGSEA. J was trimmed by 4 bases and V by 7 bases; bases with no gene match: 3. This CDR3 contains 12 residues. CDR3 coding DNA: TGCAGCGAGCGGGAGGGGGGAGAGACCCAGTACTTC. Its translation is CSEREGGETQYF. The full variable domain, with the rest looked up from reference TRBV29-1 and TRBJ2-5, is SAVISQKPSRDICQRGTSLTIQCQVDSQVTMMFWYRQQPGQSLTLIATANQGSEATYESGFVIDKFPISRPNLTFSTLTVSNMSPEDSSIYLCSEREGGETQYFGPGTRLLVL.

The V gene is TRBV19, the J gene TRBJ1-5, with TRBD1 matching 9 bases. Germline loops: CDR1 LNHDA, CDR2 SQIVND (reference sequence). This CDR3 spans 14 amino acids. V lost 7 bases and J lost 4; bases outside the gene matches: 5. The CDR3 reads CASTYRGRNQPQHF. CDR3 coding DNA: TGTGCCAGTACCTACAGGGGGCGTAATCAGCCCCAGCATTTT.

The CDR3 here is CASSRTSGLYNEQFF. The CDR3 DNA follows: TGTGCCAGCAGCCGGACTAGCGGGCTCTACAATGAGCAGTTCTTC. The chain links TRBV3-1 (or the pseudogene TRBV3-2) to TRBJ2-1; 11 nucleotides line up with TRBD2. CDR1 LGHDT and CDR2 YNNKEL come from the germline V gene (reference sequence). The CDR3 runs 15 residues. The V gene end was trimmed by 4 bases and the J gene end by 3 bases; junction bases not matched to a gene: 2.

This sequence joins TRBV27 and TRBJ1-1; TRBD1 matches at 7 bases. Germline assignment: CDR1 MNHEY and CDR2 SMNVEV (reference sequence). After removal of 5 bases from V and 11 bases from J, the junction contained 17 bases not matched to a gene. This CDR3 spans 15 amino acids. CDR3 loop: CASSPQTGPERRAFF. The CDR3 nucleotides are TGTGCCAGCAGTCCCCAGACAGGGCCCGAACGGCGGGCTTTCTTT.